One and the same sample provided the 9 T cell receptor beta chains below, sequenced in a study of prognosis after radiotherapy for stage I lung cancer. The authors amplified TCR beta CDR3 from genomic DNA using two-round multiplex PCR. Every TRBV and TRBJ gene had its own specific primer in first-round PCR. TCRdb processed the multiplex PCR reads anew with MiXCR; each CDR3 protein has one entry. The repertoire includes around 30,000 distinct CDR3 sequences, roughly 30% of them detected once, and roughly an eighth sits in the top ten. Material: PBMCs, obtained before or after stereotactic body radiation therapy (not recorded which). The source is a donor over 45 with non-small cell lung cancer.

Ten or more counts support this clonotype. The chain uses TRBV10-2 and TRBJ2-2; D might be TRBD2 (6 bases). V dropped 4 bases and J dropped 4 bases, with 7 bases sitting between them. This CDR3 comprises 13 residues. Germline-derived CDR1 and CDR2 are WSHSY and SAAADI. The CDR3 DNA sequence: TGCGCCAGCAGTGTGGGGGGCACCGGGGAGCTGTTTTTT. This codes for CASSVGGTGELFF.

This clonotype was counted at least ten times. The DNA for the CDR3 is TGTGCCAGCAGCGTAGGTTCAACTGGAGGAAACACCATATATTTT. Translating it yields CASSVGSTGGNTIYF. This chain uses TRBV9 with TRBJ1-3; the D is unclear. The V gene lost 0 bases and the J gene lost 4 bases, with 11 bases spanning the gap. The germline CDR1 and CDR2 sequences are SGDLS and YYNGEE. The CDR3 extends over 15 amino acids.

This clonotype was counted ten times or more. The chain has TRBV7-8 and TRBJ1-5; weak D call: TRBD1 (5 bases). The germline CDR1 and CDR2 sequences are SGHVS and FQNEAQ. The CDR3 length is 15 residues. V shed 4 bases and J shed 1 base, with 11 bases lying between them. This CDR3 reads CASSSRGESNQPQHF. The CDR3 nucleotides read TGTGCCAGCAGCTCAAGAGGGGAAAGCAATCAGCCCCAGCATTTT.

The chain is built from TRBV5-1 and TRBJ2-1, with a tentative D call TRBD2 (6 bases). Germline CDR1 reads SGHRS; CDR2 reads YFSETQ. The CDR3 covers 17 residues. V was clipped by 4 bases and J by 3 bases, with 20 bases between them. The CDR3 reads CASSPALIPGVYNEQFF. The CDR3 nucleotides read TGCGCCAGCAGCCCGGCTTTGATTCCGGGGGTCTACAATGAGCAGTTCTTC.

On this clonotype itself: Its ends do not fully match the called genes, so a read error is possible. The chain carries TRBV6-5 and TRBJ1-2; 8 positions agree with TRBD1. The length of the CDR3 is 19 residues. Germline assignment: CDR1 MNHEY and CDR2 SVGAGI. The CDR3 coding sequence is TGTGCCAGAAGTTACTCGTACTTACAGGGGGTGGGTCCGAACTATGGCTACACCTTC. Encoded protein: CARSYSYLQGVGPNYGYTF.

This clonotype has a count of ten or more. This sequence joins TRBV28 and TRBJ1-2; 9 positions match TRBD1. V shed 2 bases, J shed 3 bases, and the junction held 1 base outside the gene matches. CDR3 size: 14 residues. The germline V gene has CDR1 MDHEN and CDR2 SYDVKM. The CDR3 nucleotides read TGTGCCAGCAGTTTAACAGGGGGCTACTATGGCTACACCTTC. Amino acids: CASSLTGGYYGYTF.

This clonotype is labeled as medium-sized (0.01 to 0.1%). The gene calls are TRBV12-3 or TRBV12-4 and TRBJ2-3; D is tentatively TRBD1 or TRBD2 (6 bases each). Trimming left V 6 bases short and J 2 bases short, with 15 bases between. The CDR3 length is 15 residues. CDR3 residues: CASSLGAGITDTQYF. The CDR3 coding sequence is TGTGCCAGCAGCCTGGGGGCGGGGATCACAGATACGCAGTATTTT.

This clonotype was counted between two and nine times. The chain links TRBV5-6 to TRBJ2-1, with TRBD2 matching over 14 bases. The length of the CDR3 is 17 residues. Germline lookup yields CDR1 SGHDT and CDR2 YYEEEE. V was clipped by 4 bases and J by 6 bases; unmatched bases: 9. Here the CDR3 DNA reads TGTGCCAGCAGCCCCAGAAGGGGACTAGCGGGAGTCAATGAGCAGTTCTTC. This translates into CASSPRRGLAGVNEQFF.

Many counts were recorded for this clonotype. V gene TRBV24-1 combines with J gene TRBJ2-1; weak D call: TRBD2 (6 bases). The CDR3 has 15 amino acids. The germline V gene encodes CDR1 KGHDR and CDR2 SFDVKD. Trimming pared 4 bases from V and 4 bases from J, leaving 13 bases between. The CDR3: CATSDPSGLYNEQFF. CDR3 coding DNA: TGTGCCACCAGTGACCCAAGCGGGCTTTACAATGAGCAGTTCTTC.